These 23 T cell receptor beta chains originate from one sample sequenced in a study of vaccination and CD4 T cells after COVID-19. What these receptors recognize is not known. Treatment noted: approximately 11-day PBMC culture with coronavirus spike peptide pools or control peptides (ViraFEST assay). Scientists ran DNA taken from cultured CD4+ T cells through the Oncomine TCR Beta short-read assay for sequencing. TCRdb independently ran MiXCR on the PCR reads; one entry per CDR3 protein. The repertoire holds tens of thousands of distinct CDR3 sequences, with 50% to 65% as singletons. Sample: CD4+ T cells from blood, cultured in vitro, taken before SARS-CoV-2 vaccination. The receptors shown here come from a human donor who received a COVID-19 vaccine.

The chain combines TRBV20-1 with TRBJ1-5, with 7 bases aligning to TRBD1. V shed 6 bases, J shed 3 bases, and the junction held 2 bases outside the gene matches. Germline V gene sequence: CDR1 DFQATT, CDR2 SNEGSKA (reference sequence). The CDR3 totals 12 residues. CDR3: CSAGGVNQPQHF. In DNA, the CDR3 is TGCAGTGCAGGGGGCGTCAATCAGCCCCAGCATTTT.

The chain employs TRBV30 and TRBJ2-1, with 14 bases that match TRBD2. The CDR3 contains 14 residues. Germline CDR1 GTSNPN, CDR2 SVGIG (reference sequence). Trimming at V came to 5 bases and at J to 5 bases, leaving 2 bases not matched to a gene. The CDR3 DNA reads TGTGCCTGGGGACTAGCGGGGGGACACAATGAGCAGTTCTTC. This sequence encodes CAWGLAGGHNEQFF.

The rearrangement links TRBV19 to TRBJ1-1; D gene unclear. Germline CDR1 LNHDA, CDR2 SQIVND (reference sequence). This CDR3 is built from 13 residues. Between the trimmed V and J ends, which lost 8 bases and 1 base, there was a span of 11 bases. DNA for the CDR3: TGTGCCAGTCGACCCAGAGCGAACACTGAAGCTTTCTTT. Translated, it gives CASRPRANTEAFF.

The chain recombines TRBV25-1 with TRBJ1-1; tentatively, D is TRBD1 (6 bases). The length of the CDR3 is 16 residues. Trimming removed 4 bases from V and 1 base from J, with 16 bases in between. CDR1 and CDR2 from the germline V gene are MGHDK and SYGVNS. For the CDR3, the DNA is TGTGCCAGCAGTGGAGCAACCCGGACAGAGAACACTGAAGCTTTCTTT. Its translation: CASSGATRTENTEAFF.

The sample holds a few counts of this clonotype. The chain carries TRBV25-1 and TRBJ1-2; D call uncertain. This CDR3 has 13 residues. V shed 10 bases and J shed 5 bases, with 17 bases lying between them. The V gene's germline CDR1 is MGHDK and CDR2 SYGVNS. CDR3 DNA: TGTGCCACCATATCCCCTGACCTTTATGGCTACACCTTC. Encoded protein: CATISPDLYGYTF.

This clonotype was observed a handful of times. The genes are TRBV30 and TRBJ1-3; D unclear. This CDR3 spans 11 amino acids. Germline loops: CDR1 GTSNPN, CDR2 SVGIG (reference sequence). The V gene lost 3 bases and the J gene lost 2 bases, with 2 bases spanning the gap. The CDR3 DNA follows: TGTGCCTGGAGCCCTGGAAACACCATATATTTT. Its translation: CAWSPGNTIYF.

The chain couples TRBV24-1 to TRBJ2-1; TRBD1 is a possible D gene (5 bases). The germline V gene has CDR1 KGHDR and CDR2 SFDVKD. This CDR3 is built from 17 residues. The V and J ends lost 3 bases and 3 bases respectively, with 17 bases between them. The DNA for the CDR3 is TGTGCCACCAGTGATCCCCGCAGGGCCGGTGTCTACAATGAGCAGTTCTTC. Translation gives CATSDPRRAGVYNEQFF.

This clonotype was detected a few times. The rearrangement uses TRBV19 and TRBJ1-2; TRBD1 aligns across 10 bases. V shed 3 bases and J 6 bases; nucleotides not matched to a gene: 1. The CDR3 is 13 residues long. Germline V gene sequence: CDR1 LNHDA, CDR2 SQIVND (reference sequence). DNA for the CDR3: TGTGCCAGTAGTATGGGACAGGGGAATGGCTACACCTTC. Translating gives CASSMGQGNGYTF.

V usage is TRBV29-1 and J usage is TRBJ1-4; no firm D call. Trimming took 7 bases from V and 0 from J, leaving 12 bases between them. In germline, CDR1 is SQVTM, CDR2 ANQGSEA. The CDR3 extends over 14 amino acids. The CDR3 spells CSARRGATNEKLFF. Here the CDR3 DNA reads TGCAGCGCGCGCAGAGGAGCAACTAATGAAAAACTGTTTTTT.

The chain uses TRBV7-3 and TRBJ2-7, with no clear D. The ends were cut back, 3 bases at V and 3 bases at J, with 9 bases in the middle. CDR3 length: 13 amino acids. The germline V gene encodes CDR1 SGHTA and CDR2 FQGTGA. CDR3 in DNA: TGTGCCAGCAGCTTGTTTGATGGCTACGAGCAGTACTTC. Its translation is CASSLFDGYEQYF.

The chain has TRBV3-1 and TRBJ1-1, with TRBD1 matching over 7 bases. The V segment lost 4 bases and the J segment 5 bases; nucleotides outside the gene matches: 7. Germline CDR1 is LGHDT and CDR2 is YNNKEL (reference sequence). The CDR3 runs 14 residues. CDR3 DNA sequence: TGTGCCAGCAGCCGCTACAGGGGTGGAACTGAAGCTTTCTTT. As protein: CASSRYRGGTEAFF. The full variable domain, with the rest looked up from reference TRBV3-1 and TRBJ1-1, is DTAVSQTPKYLVTQMGNDKSIKCEQNLGHDTMYWYKQDSKKFLKIMFSYNNKELIINETVPNRFSPKSPDKAHLNLHINSLELGDSAVYFCASSRYRGGTEAFFGQGTRLTVV.

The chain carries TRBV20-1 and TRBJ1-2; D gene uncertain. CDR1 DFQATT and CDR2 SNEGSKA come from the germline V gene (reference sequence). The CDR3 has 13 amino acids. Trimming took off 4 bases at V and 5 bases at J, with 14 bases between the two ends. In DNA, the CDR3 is TGCAGTGCTATAAAAACAGTGGGGTATGGCTACACCTTC. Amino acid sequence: CSAIKTVGYGYTF.

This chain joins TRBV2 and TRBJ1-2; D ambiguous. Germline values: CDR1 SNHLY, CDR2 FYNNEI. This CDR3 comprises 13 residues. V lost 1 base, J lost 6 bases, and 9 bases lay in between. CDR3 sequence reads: CASSEDLYHGYTF. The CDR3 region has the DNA TGTGCCAGCAGTGAAGACCTATACCATGGCTACACCTTC.

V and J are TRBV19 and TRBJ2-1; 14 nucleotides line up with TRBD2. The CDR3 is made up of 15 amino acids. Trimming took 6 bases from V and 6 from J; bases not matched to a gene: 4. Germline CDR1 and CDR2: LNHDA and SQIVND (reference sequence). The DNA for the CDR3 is TGTGCCAGTAGGGCGGGGACTAGCGGGGGCAATGAGCAGTTCTTC. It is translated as CASRAGTSGGNEQFF.

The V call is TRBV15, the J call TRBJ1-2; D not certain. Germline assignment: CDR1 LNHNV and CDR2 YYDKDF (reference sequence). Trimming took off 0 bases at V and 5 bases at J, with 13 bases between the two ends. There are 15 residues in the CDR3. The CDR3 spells CATSRDRVPGYGYTF. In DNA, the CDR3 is TGTGCCACCAGCAGAGATCGGGTCCCCGGGTATGGCTACACCTTC.

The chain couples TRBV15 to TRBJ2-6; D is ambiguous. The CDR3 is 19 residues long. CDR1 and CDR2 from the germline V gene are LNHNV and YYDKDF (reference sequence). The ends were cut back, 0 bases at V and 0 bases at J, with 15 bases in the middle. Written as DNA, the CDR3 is TGTGCCACCAGCAGAGATCCACCAGGTTTCCTCTCTGGGGCCAACGTCCTGACTTTC. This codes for CATSRDPPGFLSGANVLTF.

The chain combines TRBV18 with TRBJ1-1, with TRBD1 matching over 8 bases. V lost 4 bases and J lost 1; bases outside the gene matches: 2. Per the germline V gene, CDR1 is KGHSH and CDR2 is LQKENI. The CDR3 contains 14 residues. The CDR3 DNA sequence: TGTGCCAGCTCACTCGGACAGGGGAACACTGAAGCTTTCTTT. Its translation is CASSLGQGNTEAFF.

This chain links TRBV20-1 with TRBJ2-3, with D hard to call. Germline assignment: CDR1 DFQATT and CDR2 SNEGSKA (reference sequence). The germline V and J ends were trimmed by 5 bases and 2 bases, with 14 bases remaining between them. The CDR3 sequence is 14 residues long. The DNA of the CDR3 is TGCAGTGCTTCGACTCCCCGTCCCACAGATACGCAGTATTTT. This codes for CSASTPRPTDTQYF.

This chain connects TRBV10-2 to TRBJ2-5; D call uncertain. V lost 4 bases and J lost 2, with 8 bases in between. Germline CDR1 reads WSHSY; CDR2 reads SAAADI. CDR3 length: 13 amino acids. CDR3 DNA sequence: TGCGCCAGCAGTGGAGGCTCACAAGAGACCCAGTACTTC. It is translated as CASSGGSQETQYF.

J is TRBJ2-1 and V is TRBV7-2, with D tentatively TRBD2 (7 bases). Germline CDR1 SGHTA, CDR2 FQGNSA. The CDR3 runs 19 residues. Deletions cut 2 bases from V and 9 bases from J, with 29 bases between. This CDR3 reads CASSLRSRGAFGSRSEQFF. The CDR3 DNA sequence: TGTGCCAGCAGCTTACGTTCCCGGGGGGCGTTTGGATCCCGAAGTGAGCAGTTCTTC.

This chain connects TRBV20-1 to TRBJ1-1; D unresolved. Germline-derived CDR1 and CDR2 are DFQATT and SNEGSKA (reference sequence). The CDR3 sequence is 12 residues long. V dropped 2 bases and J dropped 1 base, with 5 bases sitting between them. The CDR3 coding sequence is TGCAGTGCTAGACGGCAGAACACTGAAGCTTTCTTT. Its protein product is CSARRQNTEAFF.

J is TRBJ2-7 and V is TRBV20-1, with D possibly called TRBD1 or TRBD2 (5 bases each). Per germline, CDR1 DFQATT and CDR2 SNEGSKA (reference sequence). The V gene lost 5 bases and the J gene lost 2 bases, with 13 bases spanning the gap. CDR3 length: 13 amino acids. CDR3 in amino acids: CSAGGTPTYEQYF. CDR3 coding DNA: TGCAGTGCTGGTGGGACCCCAACCTACGAGCAGTACTTC.

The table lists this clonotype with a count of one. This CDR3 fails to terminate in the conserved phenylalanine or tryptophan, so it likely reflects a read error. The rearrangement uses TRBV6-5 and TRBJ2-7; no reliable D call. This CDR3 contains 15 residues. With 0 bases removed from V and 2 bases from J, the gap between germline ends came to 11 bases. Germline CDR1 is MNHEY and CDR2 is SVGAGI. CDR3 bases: TGTGCCAGCAGTTACTCCTTATTACAGACCTACGAGCAGTACCTC. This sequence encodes CASSYSLLQTYEQYL.